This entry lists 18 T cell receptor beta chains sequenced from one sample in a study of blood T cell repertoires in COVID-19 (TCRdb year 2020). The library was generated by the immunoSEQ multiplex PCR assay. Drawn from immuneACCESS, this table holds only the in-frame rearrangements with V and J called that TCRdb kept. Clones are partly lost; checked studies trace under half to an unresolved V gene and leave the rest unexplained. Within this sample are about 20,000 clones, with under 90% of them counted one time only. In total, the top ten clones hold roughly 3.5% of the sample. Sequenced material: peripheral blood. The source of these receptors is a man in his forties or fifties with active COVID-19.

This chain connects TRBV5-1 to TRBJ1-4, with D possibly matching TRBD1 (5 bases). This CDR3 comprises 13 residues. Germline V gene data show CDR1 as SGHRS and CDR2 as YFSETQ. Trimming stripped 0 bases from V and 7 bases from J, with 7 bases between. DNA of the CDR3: TGCGCCAGCAGCTTGGAAGGGGTTGAAAAACTGTTTTTT. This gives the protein CASSLEGVEKLFF.

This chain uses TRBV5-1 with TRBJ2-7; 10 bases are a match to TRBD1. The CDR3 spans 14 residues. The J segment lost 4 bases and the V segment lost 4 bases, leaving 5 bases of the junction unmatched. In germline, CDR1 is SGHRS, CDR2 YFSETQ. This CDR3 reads CASSPTGQGYEQYF. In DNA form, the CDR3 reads TGCGCCAGCAGCCCGACGGGACAGGGGTACGAGCAGTACTTC. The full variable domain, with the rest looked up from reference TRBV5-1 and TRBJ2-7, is KAGVTQTPRYLIKTRGQQVTLSCSPISGHRSVSWYQQTPGQGLQFLFEYFSETQRNKGNFPGRFSGRQFSNSRSEMNVSTLELGDSALYLCASSPTGQGYEQYFGPGTRLTVT.

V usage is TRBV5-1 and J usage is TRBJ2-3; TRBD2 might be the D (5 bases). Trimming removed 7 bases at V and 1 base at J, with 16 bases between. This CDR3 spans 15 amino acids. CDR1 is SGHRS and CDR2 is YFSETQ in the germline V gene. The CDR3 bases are TGCGCCAGCCAGCCCCCTGGTAGCGGCACAGATACGCAGTATTTT. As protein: CASQPPGSGTDTQYF.

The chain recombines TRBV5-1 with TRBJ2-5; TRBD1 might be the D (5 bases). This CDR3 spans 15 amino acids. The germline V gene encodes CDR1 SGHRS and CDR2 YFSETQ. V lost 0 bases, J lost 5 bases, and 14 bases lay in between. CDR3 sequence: CASSLEGMTMETQYF. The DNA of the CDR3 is TGCGCCAGCAGCTTGGAGGGGATGACCATGGAGACCCAGTACTTC.

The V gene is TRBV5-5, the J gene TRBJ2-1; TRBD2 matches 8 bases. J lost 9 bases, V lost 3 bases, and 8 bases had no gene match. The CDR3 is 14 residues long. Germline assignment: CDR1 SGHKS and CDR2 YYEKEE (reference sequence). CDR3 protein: CASSWGLVGGEQFF. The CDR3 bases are TGTGCCAGCAGCTGGGGACTAGTTGGCGGTGAGCAGTTCTTC.

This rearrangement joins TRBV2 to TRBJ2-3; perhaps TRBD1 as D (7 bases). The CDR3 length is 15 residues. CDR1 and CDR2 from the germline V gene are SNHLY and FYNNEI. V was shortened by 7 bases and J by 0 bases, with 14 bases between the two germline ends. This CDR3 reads CASTGDRTSTDTQYF. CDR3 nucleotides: TGTGCCAGCACGGGGGACAGAACCAGCACAGATACGCAGTATTTT. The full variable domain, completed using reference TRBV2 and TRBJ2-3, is EPEVTQTPSHQVTQMGQEVILRCVPISNHLYFYWYRQILGQKVEFLVSFYNNEISEKSEIFDDQFSVERPDGSNFTLKIRSTKLEDSAMYFCASTGDRTSTDTQYFGPGTRLTVL.

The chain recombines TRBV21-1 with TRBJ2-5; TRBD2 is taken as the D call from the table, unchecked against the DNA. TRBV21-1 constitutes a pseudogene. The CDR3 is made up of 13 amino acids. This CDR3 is CANRRGEQETQYF. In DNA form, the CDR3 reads TGTGCCAACCGCAGAGGAGAACAAGAGACCCAGTACTTC.

DNA for the CDR3: TGCGCCAGCAGATCGTACGACAGGTATAGGACAGATACGCAGTATTTT. The encoded protein is CASRSYDRYRTDTQYF. The V call is TRBV5-1, the J call TRBJ2-3, with D tentatively TRBD1 (6 bases). The CDR3 is 16 residues long. Trimming took off 5 bases at V and 3 bases at J, with 19 bases between the two ends. The germline V gene encodes CDR1 SGHRS and CDR2 YFSETQ.

CDR3: CASSQEGLTNEQFF. The CDR3 DNA reads as TGCGCCAGCAGCCAAGAGGGGCTTACCAATGAGCAGTTCTTC. The chain recombines TRBV4-1 with TRBJ2-1; D may be TRBD1 (5 bases). V lost 0 bases and J 6 bases, leaving 9 bases between the germline ends. Germline values: CDR1 MGHRA, CDR2 YSYEKL. The CDR3 is made up of 14 amino acids.

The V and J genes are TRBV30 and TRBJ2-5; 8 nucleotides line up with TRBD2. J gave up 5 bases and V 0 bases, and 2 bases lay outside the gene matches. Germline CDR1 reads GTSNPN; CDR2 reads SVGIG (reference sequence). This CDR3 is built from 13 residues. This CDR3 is CAWSVRLAETQYF. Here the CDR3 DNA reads TGTGCCTGGAGTGTACGACTAGCGGAGACCCAGTACTTC. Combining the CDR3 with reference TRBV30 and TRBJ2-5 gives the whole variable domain SQTIHQWPATLVQPVGSPLSLECTVEGTSNPNLYWYRQAAGRGLQLLFYSVGIGQISSEVPQNLSASRPQDRQFILSSKKLLLSDSGFYLCAWSVRLAETQYFGPGTRLLVL.

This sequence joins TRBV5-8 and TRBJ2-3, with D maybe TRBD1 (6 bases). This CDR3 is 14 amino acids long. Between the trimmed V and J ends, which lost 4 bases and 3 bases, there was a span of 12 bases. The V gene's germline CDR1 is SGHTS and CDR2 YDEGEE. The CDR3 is CASSLTGFTDTQYF. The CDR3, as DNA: TGTGCCAGCAGCCTGACAGGATTTACAGATACGCAGTATTTT.

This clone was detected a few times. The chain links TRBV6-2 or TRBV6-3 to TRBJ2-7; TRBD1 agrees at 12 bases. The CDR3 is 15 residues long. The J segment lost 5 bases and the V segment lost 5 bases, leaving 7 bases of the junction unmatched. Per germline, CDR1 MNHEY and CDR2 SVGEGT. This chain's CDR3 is CASSPPGQGADEQYF. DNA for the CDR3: TGTGCCAGCAGTCCACCGGGACAGGGGGCCGACGAGCAGTACTTC.

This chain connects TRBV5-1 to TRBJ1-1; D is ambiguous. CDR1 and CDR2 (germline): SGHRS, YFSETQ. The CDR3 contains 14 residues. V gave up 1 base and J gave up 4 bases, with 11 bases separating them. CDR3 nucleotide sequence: TGCGCCAGCAGCTTGCAGGTTGGTGCCACTGAAGCTTTCTTT. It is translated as CASSLQVGATEAFF.

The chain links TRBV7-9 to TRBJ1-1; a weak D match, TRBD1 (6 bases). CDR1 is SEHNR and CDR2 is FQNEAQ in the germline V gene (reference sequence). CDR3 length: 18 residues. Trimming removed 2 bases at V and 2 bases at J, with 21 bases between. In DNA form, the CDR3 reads TGTGCCAGCAGCTTAATTTTAGGGGGAGCCCAGCTAAACACTGAAGCTTTCTTT. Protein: CASSLILGGAQLNTEAFF.

Here the CDR3 DNA reads TGTGCCAGCAGCCGGGTACGCGGGGGCGAGCAGTACTTC. Translated, it gives CASSRVRGGEQYF. The chain couples TRBV7-2 to TRBJ2-7, with 7 bases that match TRBD2. The CDR3 contains 13 residues. CDR1 is SGHTA and CDR2 is FQGNSA in the germline V gene. The V segment lost 5 bases and the J segment 6 bases; nucleotides outside the gene matches: 7.

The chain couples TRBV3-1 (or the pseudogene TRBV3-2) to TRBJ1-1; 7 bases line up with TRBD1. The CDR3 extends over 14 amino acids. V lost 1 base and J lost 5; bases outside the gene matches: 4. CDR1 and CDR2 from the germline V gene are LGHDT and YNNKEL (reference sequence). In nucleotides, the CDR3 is TGTGCCAGCAGCCAAGGACAGGGCGTTACTGAAGCTTTCTTT. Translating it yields CASSQGQGVTEAFF.

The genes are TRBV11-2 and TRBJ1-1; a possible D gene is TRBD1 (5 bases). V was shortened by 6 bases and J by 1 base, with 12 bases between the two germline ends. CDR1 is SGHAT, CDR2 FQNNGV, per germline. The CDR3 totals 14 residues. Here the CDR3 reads CASRPGLRNTEAFF. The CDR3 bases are TGTGCCAGCAGACCGGGACTGCGGAACACTGAAGCTTTCTTT.

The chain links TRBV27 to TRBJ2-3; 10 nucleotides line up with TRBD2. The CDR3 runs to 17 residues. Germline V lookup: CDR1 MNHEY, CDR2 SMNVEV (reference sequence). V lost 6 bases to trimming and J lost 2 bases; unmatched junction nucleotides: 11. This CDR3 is CASSLITSGIYTDTQYF. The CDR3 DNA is TGTGCCAGCAGCCTAATTACTAGCGGGATATACACAGATACGCAGTATTTT.